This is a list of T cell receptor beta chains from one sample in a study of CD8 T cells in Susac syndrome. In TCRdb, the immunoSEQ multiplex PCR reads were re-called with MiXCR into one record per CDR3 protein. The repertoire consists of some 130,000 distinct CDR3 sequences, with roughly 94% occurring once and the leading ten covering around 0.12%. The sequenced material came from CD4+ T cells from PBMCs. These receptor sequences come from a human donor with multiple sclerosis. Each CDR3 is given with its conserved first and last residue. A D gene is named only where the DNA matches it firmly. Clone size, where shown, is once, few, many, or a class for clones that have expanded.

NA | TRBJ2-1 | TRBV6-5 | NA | TGTGCCAGCAGTTATCCCTCTCAGGGGGGAGATGGCCGGGGTGAGCAGTTCTTC | CASSYPSQGGDGRGEQFF
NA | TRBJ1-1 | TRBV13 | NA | TGTGCCAGCAGCCTCATGGGAAGACAGACCGAAGCTTTCTTT | CASSLMGRQTEAFF
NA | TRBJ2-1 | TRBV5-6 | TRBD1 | TGTGCCAGCAGCTCGGGACAGCCAAGGCAGTTCTTC | CASSSGQPRQFF
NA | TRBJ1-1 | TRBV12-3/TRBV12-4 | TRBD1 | TGTGCCAGCCGAAGACAGGGGGAATGGGCTGAAGCTTTCTTT | CASRRQGEWAEAFF
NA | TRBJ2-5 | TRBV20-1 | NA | TGCAGTGCTTTCCAGGGACGCAACCAAGAGACCCAGTACTTC | CSAFQGRNQETQYF
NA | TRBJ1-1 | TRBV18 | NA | TGTGCCAGCTCACCAGGGGTAGGCGTGAACACTGAAGCTTTCTTT | CASSPGVGVNTEAFF
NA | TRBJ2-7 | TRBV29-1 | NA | TGCAGCGTCCTAGCAGGGACCTACGAGCAGTACTTC | CSVLAGTYEQYF
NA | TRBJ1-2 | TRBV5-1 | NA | TGCGCCAGCAGCTTGGGCCCGCCGGACGGTGGCTACACCTTC | CASSLGPPDGGYTF
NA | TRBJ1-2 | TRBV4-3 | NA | TGCGCCAGCAGCCAAGGGGGCGCTCCCTATGGCTACACCTTC | CASSQGGAPYGYTF
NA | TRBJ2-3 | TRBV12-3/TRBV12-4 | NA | TGTGCCAGCAGTTTAGAGGGCAGCCGCACAGATACGCAGTATTTT | CASSLEGSRTDTQYF
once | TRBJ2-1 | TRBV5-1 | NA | TGCGCCAGCAGCCTTCTACAGGGACCGTACAATGAGCAGTTCTTC | CASSLLQGPYNEQFF
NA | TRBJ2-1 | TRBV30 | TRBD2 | TGTGCCTGGTTCGGGACTAGCGGGAGGGCTCATGAGCAGTTCTTC | CAWFGTSGRAHEQFF
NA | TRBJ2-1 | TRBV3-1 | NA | TGTGCCAGCAGCCAAGCTGGCTACTCCTACAATGAGCAGTTCTTC | CASSQAGYSYNEQFF
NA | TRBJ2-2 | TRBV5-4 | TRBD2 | TGTGCCAGCAACGCCGGGGGAGGGCGGGAGATTCTCGGGGAGCTGTTTTTT | CASNAGGGREILGELFF